Following are 23 T cell receptor beta chains from one sample sequenced in a study of PD-L1 blockade in urothelial cancer. Profiled with immunoSEQ multiplex PCR; TCRdb holds only in-frame clones, not every one. Of 45,000 to 60,000 clones listed, nearly 85% are singletons. Sequencing was performed on PBMCs, taken around atezolizumab (anti-PD-L1) treatment. The receptors stem from a man aged 35-49 years with urothelial cancer.

The chain links TRBV10-2 to TRBJ2-5; 7 nucleotides align to TRBD2. The CDR3 has 13 amino acids. The J segment lost 4 bases and the V segment lost 9 bases, leaving 8 bases of the junction unmatched. Germline loops: CDR1 WSHSY, CDR2 SAAADI. The CDR3 sequence: CASGRAETETQYF. DNA of the CDR3: TGCGCCAGTGGGAGGGCCGAGACAGAGACCCAGTACTTC.

This rearrangement joins TRBV7-6 to TRBJ1-2; 7 nucleotides match TRBD1. V lost 0 bases, J lost 4 bases, and 5 bases stayed unmatched. The germline CDR1 and CDR2 sequences are SGHVS and FNYEAQ. This CDR3 comprises 15 residues. CDR3 coding DNA: TGTGCCAGCAGCTTAGCGCCCGGGACAGTCTATGGCTACACCTTC. The encoded protein is CASSLAPGTVYGYTF. Drawing the rest from reference TRBV7-6 and TRBJ1-2, the complete variable domain is GAGVSQSPRYKVTKRGQDVALRCDPISGHVSLYWYRQALGQGPEFLTYFNYEAQQDKSGLPNDRFSAERPEGSISTLTIQRTEQRDSAMYRCASSLAPGTVYGYTFGSGTRLTVV.

V is TRBV28 and J is TRBJ1-4, with D possibly being TRBD1 (5 bases). Germline loops: CDR1 MDHEN, CDR2 SYDVKM. The CDR3 spans 16 residues. V lost 5 bases, J lost 2 bases, and 15 bases lay in between. The CDR3, as DNA: TGTGCCAGCAGTCCATTCCAACAGGTGACTAATGAAAAACTGTTTTTT. Translated, it gives CASSPFQQVTNEKLFF. The full variable domain, its missing parts supplied by reference TRBV28 and TRBJ1-4, is DVKVTQSSRYLVKRTGEKVFLECVQDMDHENMFWYRQDPGLGLRLIYFSYDVKMKEKGDIPEGYSVSREKKERFSLILESASTNQTSMYLCASSPFQQVTNEKLFFGSGTQLSVL.

The chain employs TRBV28 and TRBJ2-1; the D gene is possibly TRBD2 (5 bases). V gave up 7 bases and J gave up 4 bases, with 23 bases separating them. Germline V gene data show CDR1 as MDHEN and CDR2 as SYDVKM. This CDR3 spans 17 amino acids. The CDR3 DNA is TGTGCCAGCAAATTCGGTGTTACTAGAGGAAAGTACAATGAGCAGTTCTTC. Residues: CASKFGVTRGKYNEQFF.

The chain has TRBV4-2 and TRBJ2-6, with unresolved D. With 3 bases removed from V and 4 bases from J, the gap between germline ends came to 7 bases. Germline values: CDR1 LGHNA, CDR2 YNFKEQ. This CDR3 comprises 14 residues. CDR3 residues: CASSQEPGANVLTF. The DNA for the CDR3 is TGTGCCAGCAGCCAGGAGCCGGGGGCCAACGTCCTGACTTTC.

The J gene is TRBJ2-1, the V gene TRBV4-2; no firm D call. Between the trimmed V and J ends, which lost 0 bases and 10 bases, there was a span of 13 bases. Germline V gives CDR1 LGHNA, CDR2 YNFKEQ. The CDR3 has 14 amino acids. The CDR3 DNA sequence: TGTGCCAGCAGCCAAGAGAAGTACTCATGGGAGCAGTTCTTC. This sequence encodes CASSQEKYSWEQFF.

This chain uses TRBV14 with TRBJ2-5, with a weak D call TRBD2 (6 bases). The CDR3 consists of 15 residues. Trimming removed 2 bases at V and 2 bases at J, with 12 bases between. Per the germline V gene, CDR1 is SGHDN and CDR2 is FVKESK. CDR3 in DNA: TGTGCCAGCAGCCAACTCCCGGGACTTCAAGAGACCCAGTACTTC. Translation gives CASSQLPGLQETQYF.

The V and J genes are TRBV6-1 and TRBJ1-5; possible D gene TRBD1, 6 bases. The germline gives CDR1 MNHNS, CDR2 SASEGT. The CDR3 has 15 residues. Trimming shortened V by 4 bases and J by 0 bases, and 10 bases separated the two germline ends. CDR3 nucleotide sequence: TGTGCCAGCAGTGGGACAGCTTTTAGCAATCAGCCCCAGCATTTT. This sequence encodes CASSGTAFSNQPQHF.

This sequence joins TRBV7-6 and TRBJ2-2; 8 bases agree with TRBD1. Losses at the gene ends were 0 bases for V and 1 base for J; bases not matched to a gene: 4. Germline CDR1 and CDR2: SGHVS and FNYEAQ. The CDR3 has 17 residues. This CDR3 reads CASSLAPGTGNTGELFF. CDR3 nucleotide sequence: TGTGCCAGCAGCTTAGCCCCGGGGACAGGGAACACCGGGGAGCTGTTTTTT.

The gene calls are TRBV11-2 and TRBJ1-2; possible D gene TRBD1, 5 bases. Trimming removed 5 bases from V and 4 bases from J, with 11 bases in between. Germline V gene sequence: CDR1 SGHAT, CDR2 FQNNGV. The CDR3 runs 13 residues. Here the CDR3 reads CASSPQGFYGYTF. The CDR3 DNA sequence: TGTGCCAGCAGCCCCCAGGGTTTCTATGGCTACACCTTC.

This chain connects TRBV27 to TRBJ2-1, with 11 positions matching TRBD2. The V gene end was trimmed by 3 bases and the J gene end by 6 bases; junction bases not matched to a gene: 10. The CDR3 runs to 17 residues. Germline values: CDR1 MNHEY, CDR2 SMNVEV (reference sequence). The CDR3 coding sequence is TGTGCCAGCAGTTTTCGGGTAGCGGGAGGGGTAGGCAATGAGCAGTTCTTC. This gives the protein CASSFRVAGGVGNEQFF.

The V gene is TRBV19, the J gene TRBJ2-5; the match to TRBD1 covers 9 bases. Germline V gives CDR1 LNHDA, CDR2 SQIVND (reference sequence). V lost 3 bases to trimming and J lost 6 bases; unmatched junction nucleotides: 11. The CDR3 loop spans 16 amino acids. The CDR3 loop reads CASSIAPGQGRKTQYF. DNA for the CDR3: TGTGCCAGTAGTATCGCACCGGGACAGGGTAGGAAGACCCAGTACTTC.

The V and J genes are TRBV19 and TRBJ1-5; D possibly corresponds to TRBD1 (6 bases). V lost 7 bases to trimming and J lost 0 bases, with 16 bases between them. Germline lookup yields CDR1 LNHDA and CDR2 SQIVND (reference sequence). The CDR3 has 16 residues. The CDR3 DNA follows: TGTGCCAGTACCCCCATCGACAGGTCTAGCAATCAGCCCCAGCATTTT. Amino acids: CASTPIDRSSNQPQHF. Full variable domain (rest looked up from reference TRBV19 and TRBJ1-5): DGGITQSPKYLFRKEGQNVTLSCEQNLNHDAMYWYRQDPGQGLRLIYYSQIVNDFQKGDIAEGYSVSREKKESFPLTVTSAQKNPTAFYLCASTPIDRSSNQPQHFGDGTRLSIL.

The V call is TRBV5-4, the J call TRBJ1-4; D may be TRBD1 (6 bases). Germline loops: CDR1 SGHNT, CDR2 YYREEE (reference sequence). Trimming removed 4 bases from V and 7 bases from J, with 17 bases in between. This CDR3 is 15 amino acids long. CDR3 residues: CASSGGNPRGEKLFF. In DNA, the CDR3 is TGTGCCAGCAGCGGGGGCAACCCAAGGGGTGAAAAACTGTTTTTT.

The chain joins TRBV7-3 to TRBJ2-1, with D perhaps matching TRBD2 (6 bases). The CDR3 loop spans 16 amino acids. V was clipped by 5 bases and J by 8 bases, with 22 bases between them. Germline values: CDR1 SGHTA, CDR2 FQGTGA. The CDR3 bases are TGTGCCAGCAGCCCGGCGGGACGGGAGAGTCGAGATGAGCAGTTCTTC. Its translation is CASSPAGRESRDEQFF.

This clone was recorded a few times. An end of the junction does not agree with germline; a read error may underlie this. The genes are TRBV28 and TRBJ2-7; 7 bases are a match to TRBD1. Germline values: CDR1 MDHEN, CDR2 SYDVKM. The CDR3 sequence is 13 residues long. The CDR3 coding sequence is TGTGCCAGCAGCCGGACAGGCCTCCAAACCCCCTTCTTC. Amino acid sequence: CASSRTGLQTPFF.

The genes are TRBV11-1 and TRBJ2-2; D is perhaps TRBD2 (5 bases). The V gene lost 5 bases and the J gene lost 7 bases, with 17 bases spanning the gap. The CDR3 has 15 residues. Germline V gives CDR1 SGHAT, CDR2 FQDESV (reference sequence). The CDR3 DNA reads TGTGCCAGCAGCCCCACCGTGGGGAGACACGGGGAGCTGTTTTTT. Translated: CASSPTVGRHGELFF.

The chain is built from TRBV28 and TRBJ1-5, with D possibly matching TRBD1 (6 bases). The CDR3 loop spans 14 amino acids. Germline V lookup: CDR1 MDHEN, CDR2 SYDVKM. Trimming left V 6 bases short and J 2 bases short, with 11 bases between. The CDR3 nucleotides are TGTGCCAGCAGCCACAGGGTGCGCAATCAGCCCCAGCATTTT. Translating gives CASSHRVRNQPQHF.

The rearrangement joins TRBV9 to TRBJ2-7; a weak D match, TRBD2 (6 bases). CDR1 and CDR2 from the germline V gene are SGDLS and YYNGEE. V was cut by 0 bases and J by 3 bases, with 10 bases left in between. The CDR3 is 14 amino acids. CDR3 region: CASSVGLANYEQYF. CDR3 bases: TGTGCCAGCAGCGTAGGCCTAGCGAACTACGAGCAGTACTTC. Complete variable domain (other parts from reference TRBV9 and TRBJ2-7): DSGVTQTPKHLITATGQRVTLRCSPRSGDLSVYWYQQSLDQGLQFLIQYYNGEERAKGNILERFSAQQFPDLHSELNLSSLELGDSALYFCASSVGLANYEQYFGPGTRLTVT.

J is TRBJ1-1 and V is TRBV11-2; TRBD1 agrees at 8 bases. The length of the CDR3 is 16 residues. The germline V gene encodes CDR1 SGHAT and CDR2 FQNNGV. Germline trimming cut 5 bases from V and 4 bases from J; bases unmatched to any gene: 12. For the CDR3, the DNA is TGTGCCAGCAGCGCTCGACAGGGGTTGGAGACCACTGAAGCTTTCTTT. This codes for CASSARQGLETTEAFF.

This chain uses TRBV5-1 with TRBJ2-7; tentative D call: TRBD2 (5 bases). Trimming stripped 0 bases from V and 2 bases from J, with 9 bases between. The germline gives CDR1 SGHRS, CDR2 YFSETQ. The CDR3 is 14 amino acids. The CDR3 sequence: CASSLGGPAYEQYF. The CDR3 bases are TGCGCCAGCAGCTTGGGAGGGCCGGCCTACGAGCAGTACTTC.

The V call is TRBV28, the J call TRBJ1-5, with D possibly matching TRBD1 (6 bases). This CDR3 region has 19 residues. Germline-derived CDR1 and CDR2 are MDHEN and SYDVKM. V was pared by 5 bases and J by 0 bases, with 23 bases between. The CDR3 nucleotides read TGTGCCAGCAGTACCACAGGGATTGCTACAATTTATAGCAATCAGCCCCAGCATTTT. This sequence encodes CASSTTGIATIYSNQPQHF.

The chain recombines TRBV7-8 with TRBJ2-5; TRBD2 aligns across 7 bases. The V gene's germline CDR1 is SGHVS and CDR2 FQNEAQ. Germline trimming cut 2 bases from V and 3 bases from J; bases unmatched to any gene: 12. The CDR3 spans 17 residues. The CDR3 nucleotides are TGTGCCAGCAGCTTATTCTTCGCGGGAGAGGTTAAAGAGACCCAGTACTTC. Amino acids: CASSLFFAGEVKETQYF. The variable domain in full, completed from reference TRBV7-8 and TRBJ2-5, reads GAGVSQSPRYKVAKRGQDVALRCDPISGHVSLFWYQQALGQGPEFLTYFQNEAQLDKSGLPSDRFFAERPEGSVSTLKIQRTQQEDSAVYLCASSLFFAGEVKETQYFGPGTRLLVL.